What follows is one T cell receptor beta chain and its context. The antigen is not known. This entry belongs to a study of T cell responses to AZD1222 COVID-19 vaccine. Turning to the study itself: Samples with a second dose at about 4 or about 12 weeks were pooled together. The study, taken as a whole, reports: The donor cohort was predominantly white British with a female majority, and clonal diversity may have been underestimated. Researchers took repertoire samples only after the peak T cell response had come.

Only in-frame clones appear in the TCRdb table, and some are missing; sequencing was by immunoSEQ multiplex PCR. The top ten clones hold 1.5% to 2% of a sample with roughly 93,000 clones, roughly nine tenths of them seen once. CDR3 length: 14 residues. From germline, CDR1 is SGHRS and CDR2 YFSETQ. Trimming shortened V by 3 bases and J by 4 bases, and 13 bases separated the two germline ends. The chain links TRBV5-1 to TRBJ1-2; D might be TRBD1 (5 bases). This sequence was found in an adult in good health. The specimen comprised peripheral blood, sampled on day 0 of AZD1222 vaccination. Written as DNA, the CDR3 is TGCGCCAGCAGCTCCACCGACAGTAGCTATGGCTACACCTTC. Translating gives CASSSTDSSYGYTF.